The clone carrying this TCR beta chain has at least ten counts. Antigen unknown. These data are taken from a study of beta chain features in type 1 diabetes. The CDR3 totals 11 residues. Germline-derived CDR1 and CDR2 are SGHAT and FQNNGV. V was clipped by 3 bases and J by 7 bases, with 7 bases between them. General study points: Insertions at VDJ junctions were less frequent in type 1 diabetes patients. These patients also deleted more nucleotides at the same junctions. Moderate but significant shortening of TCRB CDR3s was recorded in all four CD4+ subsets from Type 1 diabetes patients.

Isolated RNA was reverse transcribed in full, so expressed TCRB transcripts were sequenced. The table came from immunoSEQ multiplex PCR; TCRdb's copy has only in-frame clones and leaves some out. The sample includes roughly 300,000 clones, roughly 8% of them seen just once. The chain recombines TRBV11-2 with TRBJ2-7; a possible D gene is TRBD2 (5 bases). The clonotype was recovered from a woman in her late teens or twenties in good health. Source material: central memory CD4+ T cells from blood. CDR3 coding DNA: TGTGCCAGCAGCTTGTCGGGAGAGCAGTACTTC. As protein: CASSLSGEQYF.